This TCR beta chain was obtained from a study of graft-versus-host responses after intestinal transplantation (dated by TCRdb to about 2021). In the study overall: Recipients received multivisceral, liver-intestinal, or isolated intestinal transplants. Donor T cell macrochimerism was defined as a peak of at least 4% donor T cells among recipient peripheral blood mononuclear cells. After intestinal transplantation, graft-versus-host and host-versus-graft alloreactive T cell clones in the graft, circulation and bone marrow were tracked using bulk TCR-beta CDR3 sequencing. Alloreactive clones were identified by sequencing pre-transplant mixed lymphocyte reaction products and comparing these products with unstimulated pre-transplant donor and recipient T cells. The cohort enrolled about two dozen intestinal transplant recipients, one of whom was a retransplant, and a few patients without pretransplant specimens were excluded. Every recipient was given anti-thymocyte globulin induction, then maintenance tacrolimus and steroids for about 3 years. Samples from a few later patients were sequenced in-house on an Illumina MiSeq with MiXCR processing rather than by the commercial service. Broader findings and caveats from the paper: High GvH to HvG T cell clonal ratios were observed in the allografts of patients with donor T cell macrochimerism. Peak levels of circulating GvH clones were associated with declines in HvG clones early after transplant. GvH clones were found in recipient bone marrow, and some of the GvH clones appeared earlier in ileal mucosa or blood, which is consistent with an intestinal mucosal origin. Conclusions were limited by the relatively low number and heterogeneity of intestinal transplant patients.

Libraries were prepared through the immunoSEQ multiplex PCR assay. High-throughput TCR-beta CDR3 sequencing of genomic DNA from most patients was performed by Adaptive Biotechnologies. The published analysis was carried out like this. TCR sequencing data for around 20 patients were retrieved from Adaptive's ImmunoSEQ software; a few other patients were processed with MiXCR and VDJtools. Because the origin of CDR3 nucleotide sequences shared between donor and recipient could not be assigned, those sequences were removed. Alloreactive clones required at least 2-fold expansion over unstimulated cells and minimum CFSE-low frequency of 0.002% (template counts) or 0.001% (read counts). Clones were considered mappable if detected in sequenced pre-transplant spleen, lymph node, or MLR CFSE-low populations of the donor or recipient. Cumulative frequency of alloreactive clones was calculated as a percentage of all sequences weighted by copy number. Held by TCRdb, this immuneACCESS table contains in-frame sequences only and omits some clones. Under half of the omission traces to an unresolved V gene where checked; the cause of the rest is unknown. V, J and clone size were drawn from that table, and D and trimming were deduced from the DNA. The sample table shows some 16,000 clones, and around 82% are seen once. 5% to 6.5% of the sample comes from the top ten.

The sample holds a few counts of this clone. No cognate antigen has been identified for it. Per-base quality was not reported, and no clone a single base away is much larger than it. To isolate intraepithelial and lamina propria lymphocytes from graft specimens, dithiothreitol, EDTA incubations and collagenase D digestion were used. Bulk TCR-beta sequencing was performed on serial intestinal graft biopsy specimens collected as late as 600 days after transplant. The source material was ileum tissue, sampled 17 days after transplant. This clonotype was obtained from a human patient who received an intestinal transplant, so some T cells may come from the graft donor.

The CDR3 has the sequence CASSYSWARRSGQYF. In nucleotide form, the sequence is TGTGCCAGCAGTTACTCGTGGGCAAGAAGGTCCGGGCAGTACTTC. Here the chain combines TRBV6-5 and TRBJ2-7, with the D gene not confidently named. V and J lose 0 bases and 9 bases, and a span of 18 bases separates them. From its cysteine to its phenylalanine, the CDR3 spans 15 amino acids. This entry keeps only the CDR3 DNA: 45 bases, framed from base 1. From a lookup of the germline V gene, CDR1 and CDR2 are MNHEY and SVGAGI.